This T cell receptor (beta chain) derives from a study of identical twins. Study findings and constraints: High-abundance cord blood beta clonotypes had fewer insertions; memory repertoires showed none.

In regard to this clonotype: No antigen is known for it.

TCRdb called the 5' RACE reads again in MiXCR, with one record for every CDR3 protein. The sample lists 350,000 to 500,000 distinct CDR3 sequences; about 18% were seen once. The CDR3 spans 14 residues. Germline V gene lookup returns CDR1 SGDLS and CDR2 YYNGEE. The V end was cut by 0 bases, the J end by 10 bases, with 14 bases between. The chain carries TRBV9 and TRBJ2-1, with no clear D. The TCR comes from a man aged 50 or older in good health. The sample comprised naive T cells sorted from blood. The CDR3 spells CASSVGPQSKEQFF. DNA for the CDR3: TGTGCCAGCAGCGTAGGGCCACAAAGTAAGGAGCAGTTCTTC.